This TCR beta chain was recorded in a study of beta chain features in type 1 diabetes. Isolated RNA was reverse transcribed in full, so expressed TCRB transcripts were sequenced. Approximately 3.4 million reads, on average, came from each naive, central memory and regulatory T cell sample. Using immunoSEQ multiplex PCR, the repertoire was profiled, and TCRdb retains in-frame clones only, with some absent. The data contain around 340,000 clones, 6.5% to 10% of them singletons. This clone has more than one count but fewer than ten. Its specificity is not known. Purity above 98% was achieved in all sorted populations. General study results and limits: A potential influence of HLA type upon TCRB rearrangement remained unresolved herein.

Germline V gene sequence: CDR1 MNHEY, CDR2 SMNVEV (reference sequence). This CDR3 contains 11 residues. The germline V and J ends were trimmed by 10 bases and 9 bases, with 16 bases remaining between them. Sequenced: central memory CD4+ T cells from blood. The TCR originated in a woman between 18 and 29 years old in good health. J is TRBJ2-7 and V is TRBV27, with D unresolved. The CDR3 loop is CAILPDGWQYF. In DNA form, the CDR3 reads TGTGCCATACTACCCGATGGGTGGCAGTACTTC.